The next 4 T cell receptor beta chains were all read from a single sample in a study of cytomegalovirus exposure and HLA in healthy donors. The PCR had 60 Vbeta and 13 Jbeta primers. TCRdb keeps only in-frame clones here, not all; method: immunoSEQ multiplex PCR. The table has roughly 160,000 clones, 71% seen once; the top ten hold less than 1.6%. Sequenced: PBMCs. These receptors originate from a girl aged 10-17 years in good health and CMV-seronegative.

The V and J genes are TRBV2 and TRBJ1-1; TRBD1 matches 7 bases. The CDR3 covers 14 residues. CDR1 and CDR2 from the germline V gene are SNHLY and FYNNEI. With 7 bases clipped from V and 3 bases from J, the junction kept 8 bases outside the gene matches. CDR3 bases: TGTGCCAGCACCAGACAGGGCCCAGACACTGAAGCTTTCTTT. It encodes CASTRQGPDTEAFF.

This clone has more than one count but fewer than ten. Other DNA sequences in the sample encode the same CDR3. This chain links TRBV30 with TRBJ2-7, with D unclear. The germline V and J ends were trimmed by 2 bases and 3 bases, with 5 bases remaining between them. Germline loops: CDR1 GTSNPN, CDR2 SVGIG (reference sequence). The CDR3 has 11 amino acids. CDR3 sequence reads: CAWSPGYEQYF. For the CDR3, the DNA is TGTGCCTGGAGTCCAGGCTACGAGCAGTACTTC.

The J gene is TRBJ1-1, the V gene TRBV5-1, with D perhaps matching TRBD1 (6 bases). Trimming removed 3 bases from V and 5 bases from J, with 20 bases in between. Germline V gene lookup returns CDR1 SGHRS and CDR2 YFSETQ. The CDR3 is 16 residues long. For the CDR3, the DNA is TGCGCCAGCAGCTCCAGACGACAGGCGCTAGGGACTGAAGCTTTCTTT. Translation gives CASSSRRQALGTEAFF.

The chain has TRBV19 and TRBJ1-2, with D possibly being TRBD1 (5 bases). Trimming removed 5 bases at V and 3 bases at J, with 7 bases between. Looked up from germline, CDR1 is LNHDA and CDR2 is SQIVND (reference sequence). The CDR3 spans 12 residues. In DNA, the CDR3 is TGTGCCAGTAGTGACAGCTACTATGGCTACACCTTC. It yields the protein CASSDSYYGYTF.